These 7 T cell receptor beta chains originate from one sample sequenced in a study of blood T cells in healthy people across ages. It was with a sample-barcoded 5' primer and a J-beta primer mix that a second PCR of about 6 to 12 cycles was run. TCRdb called the 5' RACE reads again in MiXCR, with one record for every CDR3 protein. This sample has some 560,000 distinct CDR3 sequences, with about 28% found just once. These same data were also listed under a study on T cells of mothers and their children.

The sample comprised blood. These receptors originate from a boy younger than 10 in good health.

The J gene is TRBJ1-2, the V gene TRBV10-3; D gene unclear. The CDR3 consists of 13 residues. The V and J ends lost 3 bases and 2 bases respectively, with 7 bases between them. Germline CDR1 ENHRY, CDR2 SYGVKD. CDR3 DNA: TGTGCCATCAGTGAAAAGGGCAACTATGGCTACACCTTC. It encodes CAISEKGNYGYTF.

CDR3 DNA sequence: TGCAGCGGGGACAGGGGTGGCACAGATACGCAGTATTTT. Protein product: CSGDRGGTDTQYF. This chain links TRBV29-1 with TRBJ2-3, with TRBD1 identical over 10 bases. Germline CDR1 reads SQVTM; CDR2 reads ANQGSEA. The J segment lost 1 base and the V segment lost 7 bases, leaving 2 bases of the junction unmatched. This CDR3 comprises 13 residues.

As to this clonotype: A much larger clone lies one base from this, so it may be a read error. The chain couples TRBV29-1 to TRBJ1-2; tentative D call: TRBD1 (5 bases). In germline, CDR1 is SQVTM, CDR2 ANQGSEA. This CDR3 spans 12 amino acids. V lost 4 bases and J lost 10, with 16 bases in between. CDR3 coding DNA: TGCAGCGTTGGAGGGGACTCCCCTCTCTACACCTTC. Amino acid sequence: CSVGGDSPLYTF. The variable domain in full, with the rest retrieved from reference TRBV29-1 and TRBJ1-2, is SAVISQKPSRDICQRGTSLTIQCQVDSQVTMMFWYRQQPGQSLTLIATANQGSEATYESGFVIDKFPISRPNLTFSTLTVSNMSPEDSSIYLCSVGGDSPLYTFGSGTRLTVV.

The CDR3 DNA reads as TGTGCCAGCAGCCCCTGGACAGGATCGACGGGGAACACTGAAGCTTTCTTT. This codes for CASSPWTGSTGNTEAFF. The V and J genes are TRBV7-9 and TRBJ1-1; 7 bases align to TRBD1. The V gene's germline CDR1 is SEHNR and CDR2 FQNEAQ (reference sequence). The CDR3 has 17 amino acids. V gave up 5 bases and J gave up 1 base; unmatched junction bases: 13.

The chain uses TRBV4-1 and TRBJ2-1; 9 bases agree with TRBD2. V shed 0 bases and J 10 bases; nucleotides not matched to a gene: 13. This CDR3 region has 17 residues. Germline-derived CDR1 and CDR2 are MGHRA and YSYEKL. This CDR3 is CASSQDLAGLALREQFF. Here the CDR3 DNA reads TGCGCCAGCAGCCAAGATCTTGCTGGACTAGCGCTCCGGGAGCAGTTCTTC.

This clonotype was observed a handful of times. This sequence joins TRBV29-1 and TRBJ1-2; 9 nucleotides agree with TRBD1. With V trimmed by 5 bases and J by 2 bases, 3 bases remained unmatched. The CDR3 totals 13 residues. CDR1 and CDR2 from the germline V gene are SQVTM and ANQGSEA. The CDR3 is CSVPGTGNYGYTF. The CDR3 DNA reads TGCAGCGTTCCCGGGACAGGGAACTATGGCTACACCTTC.

This clonotype has only one observation. The rearrangement links TRBV6-5 to TRBJ2-6; TRBD2 might be the D (6 bases). V lost 2 bases to trimming and J lost 0 bases, with 11 bases between them. The CDR3 totals 17 residues. Germline V gene data show CDR1 as MNHEY and CDR2 as SVGAGI. CDR3 nucleotide sequence: TGTGCCAGCAGTTACATGGAGGGGCGCTCTGGGGCCAACGTCCTGACTTTC. Its translation: CASSYMEGRSGANVLTF.